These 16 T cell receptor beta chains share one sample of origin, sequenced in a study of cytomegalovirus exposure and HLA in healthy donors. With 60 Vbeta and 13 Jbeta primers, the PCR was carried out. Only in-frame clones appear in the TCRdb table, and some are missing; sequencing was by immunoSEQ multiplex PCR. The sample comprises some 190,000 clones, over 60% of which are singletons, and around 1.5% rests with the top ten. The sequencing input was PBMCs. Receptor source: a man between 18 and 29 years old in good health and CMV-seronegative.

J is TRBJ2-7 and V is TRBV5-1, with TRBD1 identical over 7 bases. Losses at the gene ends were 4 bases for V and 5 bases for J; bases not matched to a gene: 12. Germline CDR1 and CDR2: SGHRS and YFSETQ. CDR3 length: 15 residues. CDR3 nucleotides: TGCGCCAGCAGCCTGGGCCGCCAGGGGGTCAACGAGCAGTACTTC. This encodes CASSLGRQGVNEQYF. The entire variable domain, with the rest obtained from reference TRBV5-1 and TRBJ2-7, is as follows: KAGVTQTPRYLIKTRGQQVTLSCSPISGHRSVSWYQQTPGQGLQFLFEYFSETQRNKGNFPGRFSGRQFSNSRSEMNVSTLELGDSALYLCASSLGRQGVNEQYFGPGTRLTVT.

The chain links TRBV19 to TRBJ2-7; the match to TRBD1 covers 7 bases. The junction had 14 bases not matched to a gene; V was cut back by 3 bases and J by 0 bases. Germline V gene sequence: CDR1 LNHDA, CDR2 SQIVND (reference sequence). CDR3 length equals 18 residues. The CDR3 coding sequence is TGTGCCAGTAGTATTCGAACCCCGTGGGGACAGCTCTCCTACGAGCAGTACTTC. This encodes CASSIRTPWGQLSYEQYF.

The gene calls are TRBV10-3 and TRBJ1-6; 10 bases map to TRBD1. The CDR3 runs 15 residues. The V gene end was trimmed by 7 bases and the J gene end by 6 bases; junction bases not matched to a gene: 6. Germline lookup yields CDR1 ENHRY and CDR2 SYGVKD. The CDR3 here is CAITRGQGGNSPLHF. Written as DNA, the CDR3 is TGTGCCATCACCCGAGGACAGGGGGGTAATTCACCCCTCCACTTT.

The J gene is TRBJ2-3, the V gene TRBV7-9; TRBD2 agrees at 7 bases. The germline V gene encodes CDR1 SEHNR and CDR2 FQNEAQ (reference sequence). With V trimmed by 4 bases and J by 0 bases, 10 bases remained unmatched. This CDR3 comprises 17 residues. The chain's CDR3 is CASSYNEKRGSTDTQYF. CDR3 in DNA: TGTGCCAGCAGCTATAATGAAAAGCGGGGTAGCACAGATACGCAGTATTTT. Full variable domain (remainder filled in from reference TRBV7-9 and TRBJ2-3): DTGVSQNPRHKITKRGQNVTFRCDPISEHNRLYWYRQTLGQGPEFLTYFQNEAQLEKSRLLSDRFSAERPKGSFSTLEIQRTEQGDSAMYLCASSYNEKRGSTDTQYFGPGTRLTVL.

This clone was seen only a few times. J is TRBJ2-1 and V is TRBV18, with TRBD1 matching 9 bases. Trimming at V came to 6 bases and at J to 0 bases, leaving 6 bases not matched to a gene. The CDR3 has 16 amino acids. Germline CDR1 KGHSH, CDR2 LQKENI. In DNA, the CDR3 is TGTGCCAGCTCCCGCGGACAGGGGAGCTCCTACAATGAGCAGTTCTTC. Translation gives CASSRGQGSSYNEQFF.

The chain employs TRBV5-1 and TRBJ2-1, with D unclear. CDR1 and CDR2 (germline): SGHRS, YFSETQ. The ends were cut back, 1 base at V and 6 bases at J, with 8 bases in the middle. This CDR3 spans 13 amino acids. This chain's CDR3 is CASSLSSVNEQFF. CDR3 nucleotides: TGCGCCAGCAGCTTGTCGTCAGTCAATGAGCAGTTCTTC.

For the CDR3, the DNA is TGTGCCAGCAAGGGGGCTTATGGCTACACCTTC. The encoded protein is CASKGAYGYTF. This sequence joins TRBV9 and TRBJ1-2; TRBD1 matches 7 bases. The CDR3 length is 11 residues. Trimming removed 6 bases from V and 5 bases from J; junction bases left unmatched: 1. The germline gives CDR1 SGDLS, CDR2 YYNGEE. The whole variable domain, remainder taken from reference TRBV9 and TRBJ1-2, is DSGVTQTPKHLITATGQRVTLRCSPRSGDLSVYWYQQSLDQGLQFLIQYYNGEERAKGNILERFSAQQFPDLHSELNLSSLELGDSALYFCASKGAYGYTFGSGTRLTVV.

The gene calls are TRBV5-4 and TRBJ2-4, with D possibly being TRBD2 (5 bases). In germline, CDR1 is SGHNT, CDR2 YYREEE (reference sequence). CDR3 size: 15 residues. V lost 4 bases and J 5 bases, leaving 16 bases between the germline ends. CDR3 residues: CASSLGPARENIQYF. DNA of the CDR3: TGTGCCAGCAGCCTGGGCCCAGCGAGGGAAAACATTCAGTACTTC.

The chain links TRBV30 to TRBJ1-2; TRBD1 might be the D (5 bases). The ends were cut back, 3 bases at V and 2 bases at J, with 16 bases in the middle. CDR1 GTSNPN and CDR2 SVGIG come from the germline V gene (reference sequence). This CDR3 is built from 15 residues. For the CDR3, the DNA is TGTGCCTGGAGCGGGGGGGGGTTTGCAAACTATGGCTACACCTTC. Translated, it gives CAWSGGGFANYGYTF.

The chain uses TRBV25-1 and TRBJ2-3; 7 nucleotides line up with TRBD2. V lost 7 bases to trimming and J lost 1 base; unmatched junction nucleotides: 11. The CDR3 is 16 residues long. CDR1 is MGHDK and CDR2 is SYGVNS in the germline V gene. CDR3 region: CASTLGGNLGTDTQYF. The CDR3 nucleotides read TGTGCCAGCACCCTCGGGGGGAACCTGGGCACAGATACGCAGTATTTT.

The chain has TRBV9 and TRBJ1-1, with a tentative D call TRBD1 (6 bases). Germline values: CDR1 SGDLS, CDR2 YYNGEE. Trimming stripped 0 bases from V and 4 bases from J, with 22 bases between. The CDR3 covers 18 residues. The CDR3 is CASSVAGTTQGMSTEAFF. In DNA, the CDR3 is TGTGCCAGCAGCGTAGCCGGCACTACACAGGGTATGAGCACTGAAGCTTTCTTT.

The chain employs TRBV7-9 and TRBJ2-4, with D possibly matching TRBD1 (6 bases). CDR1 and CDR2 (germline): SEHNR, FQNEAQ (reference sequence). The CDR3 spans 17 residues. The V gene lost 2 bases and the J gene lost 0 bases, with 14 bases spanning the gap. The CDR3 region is CASSLYGQSLAKNIQYF. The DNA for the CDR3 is TGTGCCAGCAGCTTATACGGACAGAGTTTAGCCAAAAACATTCAGTACTTC.

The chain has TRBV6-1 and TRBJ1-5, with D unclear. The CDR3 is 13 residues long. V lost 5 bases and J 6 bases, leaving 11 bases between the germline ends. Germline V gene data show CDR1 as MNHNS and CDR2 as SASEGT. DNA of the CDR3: TGTGCCAGCAGTCACGAGGGTGGTCAGCCCCAGCATTTT. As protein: CASSHEGGQPQHF.

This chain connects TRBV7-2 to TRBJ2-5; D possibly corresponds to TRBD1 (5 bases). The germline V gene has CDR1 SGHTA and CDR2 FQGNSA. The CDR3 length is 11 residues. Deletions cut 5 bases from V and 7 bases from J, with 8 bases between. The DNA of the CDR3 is TGTGCCAGCAGCCAGGGCCGGACCCAGTACTTC. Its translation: CASSQGRTQYF.

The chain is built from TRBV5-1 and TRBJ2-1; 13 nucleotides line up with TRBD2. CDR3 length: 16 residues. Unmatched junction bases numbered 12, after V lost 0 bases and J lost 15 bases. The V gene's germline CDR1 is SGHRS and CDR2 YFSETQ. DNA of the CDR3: TGCGCCAGCAGCTTGGAACCCACCGGACTAGCGGGAGTATTGTTCTTC. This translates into CASSLEPTGLAGVLFF.

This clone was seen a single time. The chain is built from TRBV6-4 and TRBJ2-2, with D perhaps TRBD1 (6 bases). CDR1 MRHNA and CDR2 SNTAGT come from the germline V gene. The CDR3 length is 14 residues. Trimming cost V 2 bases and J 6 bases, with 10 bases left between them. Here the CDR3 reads CASSDTGLAGELFF. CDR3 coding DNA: TGTGCCAGCAGTGACACAGGGTTGGCCGGGGAGCTGTTTTTT.